The 17 T cell receptor beta chains in this list originate from one sample, sequenced in a study of graft-versus-host responses after intestinal transplantation. Sequenced by immunoSEQ multiplex PCR; TCRdb stores in-frame clones only, minus some. The table has more than 10,000 clones, just over 90% seen once. The time point is: postoperative day 105 after intestinal transplantation (dayNNNN = postoperative day). Here the sequenced sample was PBMCs, taken 105 days after intestinal transplantation. The source is a human patient who received an intestinal transplant, so some T cells may come from the graft donor.

The chain has TRBV4-1 and TRBJ1-2; D gene unclear. The germline V and J ends were trimmed by 0 bases and 7 bases, with 9 bases remaining between them. Looked up from germline, CDR1 is MGHRA and CDR2 is YSYEKL. The CDR3 is 13 amino acids. The CDR3 bases are TGCGCCAGCAGCCAAGATTCGTGGAGTGGCTACACCTTC. This gives the protein CASSQDSWSGYTF.

The chain employs TRBV10-3 and TRBJ2-3; the match to TRBD2 covers 10 bases. The V gene end was trimmed by 4 bases and the J gene end by 2 bases; junction bases not matched to a gene: 12. This CDR3 is 18 amino acids long. Germline assignment: CDR1 ENHRY and CDR2 SYGVKD. CDR3 protein: CAISARDLAGVITDTQYF. The CDR3 DNA follows: TGTGCCATCAGTGCGAGGGATCTAGCGGGAGTAATCACAGATACGCAGTATTTT.

The CDR3 sequence: CASSRSMGGDYEQYF. As DNA, the CDR3 is TGCGCCAGCAGCCGGTCTATGGGGGGAGACTACGAGCAGTACTTC. V and J are TRBV4-1 and TRBJ2-7; weak D call: TRBD2 (6 bases). V was pared by 4 bases and J by 3 bases, with 16 bases between. There are 15 residues in the CDR3. CDR1 is MGHRA, CDR2 YSYEKL, per germline.

The gene calls are TRBV10-1 and TRBJ2-1, with 10 bases aligning to TRBD2. Looked up from germline, CDR1 is WNHNN and CDR2 is SYGVQD (reference sequence). V shed 9 bases, J shed 5 bases, and the junction held 16 bases outside the gene matches. The CDR3 runs 17 residues. CDR3 sequence (DNA): TGCGCCAGAGAGGGACTAGCGAGTCAAGTGGGGGACAATGAGCAGTTCTTC. Translation gives CAREGLASQVGDNEQFF.

The chain links TRBV9 to TRBJ2-1, with TRBD2 matching over 10 bases. The CDR3 has 19 residues. Trimming at V came to 4 bases and at J to 0 bases, leaving 13 bases not matched to a gene. Germline V gene lookup returns CDR1 SGDLS and CDR2 YYNGEE. CDR3 coding DNA: TGTGCCAGCAGCCCCTCCGGGACTAGCGTTATACGCTCCTACAATGAGCAGTTCTTC. Its translation: CASSPSGTSVIRSYNEQFF.

The V and J genes are TRBV19 and TRBJ1-1; D is unclear. This CDR3 contains 15 residues. Trimming stripped 4 bases from V and 7 bases from J, with 19 bases between. CDR1 and CDR2 from the germline V gene are LNHDA and SQIVND (reference sequence). CDR3 nucleotide sequence: TGTGCCAGTAGTAAAGGATCGTACCCTGATGATGAAGCTTTCTTT. It codes for CASSKGSYPDDEAFF. Looking up the rest from reference TRBV19 and TRBJ1-1 gives the full variable domain: DGGITQSPKYLFRKEGQNVTLSCEQNLNHDAMYWYRQDPGQGLRLIYYSQIVNDFQKGDIAEGYSVSREKKESFPLTVTSAQKNPTAFYLCASSKGSYPDDEAFFGQGTRLTVV.

V is TRBV14 and J is TRBJ1-1, with D hard to call. From germline, CDR1 is SGHDN and CDR2 FVKESK. V was shortened by 2 bases and J by 0 bases, with 19 bases between the two germline ends. The length of the CDR3 is 18 residues. CDR3 bases: TGTGCCAGCAGCCAAAGGATTCGGGATTATCAAATGAACACTGAAGCTTTCTTT. It specifies CASSQRIRDYQMNTEAFF.

Written as DNA, the CDR3 is TGTGCCAGTAGTAGTCATCAGGGGGCAAGGGAAAACATTCAGTACTTC. It is translated as CASSSHQGARENIQYF. The chain joins TRBV19 to TRBJ2-4, with 8 nucleotides matching TRBD1. This CDR3 contains 16 residues. The germline CDR1 and CDR2 sequences are LNHDA and SQIVND (reference sequence). V shed 4 bases and J 5 bases; nucleotides not matched to a gene: 10. Using reference TRBV19 and TRBJ2-4 for the parts outside the CDR3, the full variable domain is DGGITQSPKYLFRKEGQNVTLSCEQNLNHDAMYWYRQDPGQGLRLIYYSQIVNDFQKGDIAEGYSVSREKKESFPLTVTSAQKNPTAFYLCASSSHQGARENIQYFGAGTRLSVL.

The CDR3 protein is CASNDPRGHYGYTF. The CDR3 DNA follows: TGTGCCAGCAACGATCCCAGGGGCCACTATGGCTACACCTTC. The gene calls are TRBV7-6 and TRBJ1-2; maybe TRBD1 (6 bases). The CDR3 sequence is 14 residues long. The germline V and J ends were trimmed by 7 bases and 3 bases, with 15 bases remaining between them. Germline-derived CDR1 and CDR2 are SGHVS and FNYEAQ.

The chain joins TRBV7-5 to TRBJ1-2; TRBD1 is taken as the D call from the table, unchecked against the DNA. TRBV7-5 is designated a pseudogene. The CDR3 totals 13 residues. CDR3 amino acids: CVRSSGGNYGYTF. Here the CDR3 DNA reads TGTGTCAGAAGCTCAGGGGGCAACTATGGCTACACCTTC.

This chain connects TRBV2 to TRBJ1-4, with unresolved D. Germline V gives CDR1 SNHLY, CDR2 FYNNEI. Trimming shortened V by 6 bases and J by 0 bases, and 20 bases separated the two germline ends. CDR3 length: 18 amino acids. The chain's CDR3 is CASSRTDRPMATNEKLFF. The CDR3 DNA follows: TGTGCCAGCAGCAGAACGGACCGCCCCATGGCAACTAATGAAAAACTGTTTTTT.

The V gene is TRBV28, the J gene TRBJ2-7; D unclear. The germline V gene has CDR1 MDHEN and CDR2 SYDVKM. The germline V and J ends were trimmed by 2 bases and 9 bases, with 8 bases remaining between them. The CDR3 length is 11 residues. This chain's CDR3 is CASSLAFGQYF. The CDR3 DNA reads as TGTGCCAGCAGTTTAGCTTTCGGGCAGTACTTC. The complete variable domain, with remaining parts taken from reference TRBV28 and TRBJ2-7, reads DVKVTQSSRYLVKRTGEKVFLECVQDMDHENMFWYRQDPGLGLRLIYFSYDVKMKEKGDIPEGYSVSREKKERFSLILESASTNQTSMYLCASSLAFGQYFGPGTRLTVT.

The chain recombines TRBV6-5 with TRBJ1-6; no clear D gene. Trimming took 9 bases from V and 0 from J, leaving 6 bases between them. The germline CDR1 and CDR2 sequences are MNHEY and SVGAGI. The CDR3 runs 13 residues. CDR3 in amino acids: CASRPSYNSPLHF. The CDR3 coding sequence is TGTGCCAGTCGACCCTCCTATAATTCACCCCTCCACTTT.

As concerns this clone: Within the sample, other DNA sequences also encode this same CDR3. This chain links TRBV28 with TRBJ1-2; weak D call: TRBD1 (6 bases). This CDR3 region has 15 residues. Germline V CDR1 and CDR2: MDHEN, SYDVKM. Between the trimmed V and J ends, which lost 2 bases and 5 bases, there was a span of 15 bases. Here the CDR3 DNA reads TGTGCCAGCAGTTTAAGGAGTGGGACACATTATGGCTACACCTTC. Its protein product is CASSLRSGTHYGYTF.

This chain links TRBV7-3 with TRBJ1-5; tentative D call: TRBD1 (6 bases). This CDR3 contains 11 residues. V was cut by 5 bases and J by 7 bases, with 6 bases left in between. Germline V gene sequence: CDR1 SGHTA, CDR2 FQGTGA. CDR3 nucleotides: TGTGCCAGCAGCACAGGGCAGCCCCAGCATTTT. This codes for CASSTGQPQHF.

The table lists this clone with a count of one. This chain links TRBV25-1 with TRBJ1-5, with TRBD1 as a possible D gene (6 bases). Germline V gene sequence: CDR1 MGHDK, CDR2 SYGVNS. This CDR3 is 14 amino acids long. Trimming removed 3 bases at V and 2 bases at J, with 8 bases between. The CDR3 sequence is CASSDRGGNQPQHF. The CDR3 DNA sequence: TGTGCCAGCAGTGACAGGGGTGGCAATCAGCCCCAGCATTTT.

The V call is TRBV12-2, the J call TRBJ1-5; the listed D gene, TRBD1, was not tested against the DNA. TRBV12-2 is a recognized pseudogene. The CDR3 extends over 19 amino acids. The CDR3 protein is CASRLALKGTGVQKQPQHF. The CDR3 nucleotides read TGTGCAAGTCGCTTAGCGCTAAAAGGGACAGGGGTCCAAAAACAGCCCCAGCATTTT.